Shown below are 2 T cell receptor beta chains from a single sample sequenced in a study of CD8 T cells in Susac syndrome. Random hexamers served to reverse transcribe roughly 0.5 to 1 ug RNA. TCRdb used MiXCR to reprocess the immunoSEQ multiplex PCR reads, holding one entry per CDR3 protein. There are some 190,000 distinct CDR3 sequences in the sample; approximately 94% occur only once, and 0.093% lies in the top ten. The specimen was CD4+ T cells from PBMCs. These receptors originate from a human donor with multiple sclerosis.

The chain couples TRBV9 to TRBJ2-5; 11 positions agree with TRBD2. This CDR3 comprises 14 residues. Germline V gene data show CDR1 as SGDLS and CDR2 as YYNGEE. V was pared by 4 bases and J by 5 bases, with 4 bases of the junction left unmatched. In DNA, the CDR3 is TGTGCCAGCAGCAAGGGACTAGCGGAGGAGACCCAGTACTTC. It codes for CASSKGLAEETQYF.

This rearrangement joins TRBV4-2 to TRBJ1-2; D remains ambiguous. Germline V gene sequence: CDR1 LGHNA, CDR2 YNFKEQ. This CDR3 is built from 14 residues. V dropped 0 bases and J dropped 8 bases, with 13 bases sitting between them. This CDR3 is CASSQEGFRGGYTF. The CDR3 bases are TGTGCCAGCAGCCAAGAGGGGTTCCGTGGGGGCTACACCTTC.